This T cell receptor (beta chain) is drawn from a study of early T cells in non-severe SARS-CoV-2 infection. The CDR3 length is 15 residues. The germline V gene encodes CDR1 SGHVS and CDR2 FQNEAQ. V was clipped by 4 bases and J by 0 bases, with 12 bases between them. General observations from the study: A preference for anti-spike CD8 responses marked VDJdb matching, which missed private and CD4 specificities.

In the case of this clonotype: What it binds is unknown.

Separate cDNA molecules each had unique molecular identifiers attached to them. MiXCR was run by TCRdb on the 5' RACE reads, yielding one entry per CDR3 protein. The data show tens of thousands of distinct CDR3 sequences, roughly 12% seen once. The TCR sequence derives from an adult who was a healthcare worker with PCR-confirmed SARS-CoV-2 infection or an uninfected control (not recorded which). The V gene is TRBV7-8, the J gene TRBJ1-2; TRBD1 is a possible D gene (6 bases). Sequenced here: whole blood, sampled at baseline. CDR3 amino acids: CASSSRGGANYGYTF. The CDR3 DNA is TGTGCCAGCAGCTCCCGAGGGGGAGCTAACTATGGCTACACCTTC.